This record covers a single T cell receptor (beta chain). Its antigen is not identified. The data were taken from a study of shared clonotypes between healthy human individuals. Method: immunoSEQ multiplex PCR; TCRdb's copy keeps in-frame clones and lacks some. This table has about 590,000 clones, roughly 95% appearing once. Naive CD8 cells lacked CD45RO, underwent positive selection for CCR7 and left out terminally differentiated effector memory CD45RA+ cells. V lost 4 bases and J 6 bases, leaving 16 bases between the germline ends. Germline CDR1 reads LNHDA; CDR2 reads SQIVND (reference sequence). This CDR3 has 15 amino acids. Overall study findings and caveats: Apart from blood, nothing was sampled; tissue repertoires likely differ.

This TCR was sampled from a woman in her 30s in good health. The sample taken for sequencing was naive CD8+ T cells sorted from blood. This chain joins TRBV19 and TRBJ1-5; possibly TRBD1 for D (6 bases). The CDR3 sequence is CASSTAGVSVQPQHF. The CDR3 DNA reads as TGTGCCAGTAGTACGGCAGGGGTATCGGTTCAGCCCCAGCATTTT. Looking up the rest from reference TRBV19 and TRBJ1-5 gives the full variable domain: DGGITQSPKYLFRKEGQNVTLSCEQNLNHDAMYWYRQDPGQGLRLIYYSQIVNDFQKGDIAEGYSVSREKKESFPLTVTSAQKNPTAFYLCASSTAGVSVQPQHFGDGTRLSIL.